The T cell receptor (beta chain) under discussion was sequenced for a study of cytomegalovirus exposure and HLA in healthy donors. In regard to this clone: Its antigen is unknown. One end of the junction varies from germline; a read error may be responsible.

Primers included in the PCR were 60 Vbeta and 13 Jbeta primers. Profiled with immunoSEQ multiplex PCR; TCRdb holds only in-frame clones, not every one. The profile shows 150,000 to 200,000 clones, over 70% of them singletons. CDR1 is MGHDK, CDR2 SYGVNS, per germline. This CDR3 is built from 12 residues. Notes on the study in general: Versus the roughly 670-donor mean, an Asian-associated ancestry cluster reportedly showed fewer N-insertions in a later analysis. Specificity for CMV antigens was confirmed in vitro for a few of the CMV-associated chains.

Sequenced sample: PBMCs. The J gene is TRBJ2-7, the V gene TRBV25-1, with D possibly being TRBD2 (6 bases). This TCR came from a man aged 35 to 55 in good health and CMV-seropositive. CDR3 protein: CASSETRRPIFF. The CDR3 DNA is TGTGCCAGCAGTGAGACTAGGAGGCCCATATTCTTC.